The 5 T cell receptor beta chains below come from one sample, sequenced in a study of memory CD4+ T cells and cytomegalovirus serostatus. Measured with immunoSEQ multiplex PCR; TCRdb has only the in-frame clones, and not every one. The sample holds about 41,000 clones, 70% to 80% seen once. Single viable CD3+CD4+CD8-CD45RO+ cells were sorted as the memory CD4+ T cells. Sequencing was performed on memory CD4+ T cells from blood. The receptors derive from an adult in good health and CMV-seronegative.

V and J are TRBV6-1 and TRBJ2-4, with D maybe TRBD2 (5 bases). V shed 7 bases and J shed 3 bases, with 16 bases lying between them. CDR1 MNHNS and CDR2 SASEGT come from the germline V gene. This CDR3 spans 15 amino acids. CDR3 region: CASTNPRAGKNIQYF. The CDR3 DNA reads TGTGCCAGCACCAACCCCCGGGCGGGCAAAAACATTCAGTACTTC.

The chain is built from TRBV30 and TRBJ2-5; possible D gene TRBD2, 5 bases. The CDR3 sequence is 13 residues long. Between the trimmed V and J ends, which lost 2 bases and 6 bases, there was a span of 13 bases. Germline-derived CDR1 and CDR2 are GTSNPN and SVGIG (reference sequence). For the CDR3, the DNA is TGTGCCTGGAGTAAGAGGGAGAGAAAGACCCAGTACTTC. Amino acid sequence: CAWSKRERKTQYF.

A word on this clone: Different DNA sequences within this sample yield the same CDR3. The chain employs TRBV4-2 and TRBJ2-5; D unresolved. The V gene's germline CDR1 is LGHNA and CDR2 YNFKEQ. The CDR3 sequence is 13 residues long. V was pared by 4 bases and J by 9 bases, with 15 bases between. The CDR3 DNA sequence: TGTGCCAGCAGCCCACAGCGAGGTGGTGCCCAGTACTTC. Translated, it gives CASSPQRGGAQYF.

This clone is a singleton in its sample. The rearrangement joins TRBV11-1 to TRBJ1-2; 7 bases are a match to TRBD1. Per the germline V gene, CDR1 is SGHAT and CDR2 is FQDESV (reference sequence). Unmatched junction bases numbered 7, after V lost 1 base and J lost 2 bases. The CDR3 covers 16 residues. CDR3 sequence reads: CASSLGTGQENYGYTF. The CDR3, as DNA: TGTGCCAGCAGCTTAGGGACCGGACAGGAAAACTATGGCTACACCTTC. The full variable domain, rest sourced from reference TRBV11-1 and TRBJ1-2, is EAEVAQSPRYKITEKSQAVAFWCDPISGHATLYWYRQILGQGPELLVQFQDESVVDDSQLPKDRFSAERLKGVDSTLKIQPAELGDSAMYLCASSLGTGQENYGYTFGSGTRLTVV.

The chain uses TRBV7-9 and TRBJ1-3; 7 bases agree with TRBD1. CDR1 is SEHNR, CDR2 FQNEAQ, per germline (reference sequence). V was clipped by 5 bases and J by 2 bases; unmatched bases: 6. CDR3 length equals 15 residues. The CDR3 is CASSMTGSPGNTIYF. In nucleotides, the CDR3 is TGTGCCAGCAGCATGACAGGGTCTCCTGGAAACACCATATATTTT.